This T cell receptor (beta chain) was observed in a study of control samples from healthy donors and cancer patients (dated by TCRdb to 2019 to 2021). On this clone: Its antigen is unknown. No much larger clone is present one base from it, and per-base qualities are unavailable.

The library was built by means of the immunoSEQ multiplex PCR assay. TCRdb re-hosts the immuneACCESS table, in-frame sequences only. Its copies lack some clones; in the studies checked, an unresolved V gene accounts for under half of them, and the cause for the rest is not known. Across this sample there are about 130,000 clones, with approximately 94% seen only once. Less than 4% of the sample belongs to the ten largest clones. The germline V gene provides CDR1 SNHLY and CDR2 FYNNEI. Reading from cysteine to phenylalanine, the CDR3 counts 14 amino acids. The entry retains the CDR3 DNA only, 42 bases that are in frame from base 1. V and J are truncated by 6 bases and 5 bases respectively, leaving an intervening sequence of 16 bases.

Source material: blood. The chain is assembled from TRBV2 and TRBJ1-2; a tentative D match to TRBD1 spans 5 bases. This TCR derives from a man aged 30-40 years in good health. The DNA reads TGTGCCAGCAGGGGGGACGGCAGTGGGTATGGCTACACCTTC. Translated, it reads CASRGDGSGYGYTF.